Given below is one TCR beta chain in context. The data were taken from a study of blood T cell repertoires in COVID-19. For the study at large: From T cells, B-cell-depleted T cells, or PBMCs came the material, which was cDNA or gDNA.

The protocol was immunoSEQ multiplex PCR, while the TCRdb copy is restricted to in-frame clones and leaves out a portion. The sample lists around 380,000 clones, more than 70% occurring once. The specimen sequenced was PBMCs or T cells enriched from blood (not recorded which). The receptor was isolated from a man aged 30-40 years who had recovered from COVID-19.

The CDR3 coding sequence is TGCGCCAGCAGCTTGGGCAGGGGAGCTGGGGCCAACGTCCTGACTTTC. Its translation is CASSLGRGAGANVLTF. The rearrangement joins TRBV5-1 to TRBJ2-6, with a weak D call TRBD1 (6 bases). Trimming left V 0 bases short and J 2 bases short, with 9 bases between. The CDR3 runs to 16 residues. Per the germline V gene, CDR1 is SGHRS and CDR2 is YFSETQ. Full variable domain (remainder filled in from reference TRBV5-1 and TRBJ2-6): KAGVTQTPRYLIKTRGQQVTLSCSPISGHRSVSWYQQTPGQGLQFLFEYFSETQRNKGNFPGRFSGRQFSNSRSEMNVSTLELGDSALYLCASSLGRGAGANVLTFGAGSRLTVL.